This TCR beta chain originates from a study of human T cells and chemical hapten exposure. The starting material, unfractionated whole blood, was used for total RNA extraction. TCRdb reanalysed the 5' RACE reads using MiXCR and keeps one entry per CDR3 protein. The sample carries 81,000 or so distinct CDR3 sequences, roughly 8.4% recorded once. CDR1 is MNHEY, CDR2 SMNVEV, per germline (reference sequence). The CDR3 has 14 amino acids. Trimming took 4 bases from V and 0 from J, leaving 9 bases between them. The genes are TRBV27 and TRBJ1-1; weak D call: TRBD1 (5 bases). The sequence came from a male donor in good health. In DNA, the CDR3 is TGTGCCAGCAGTTGGACGGGACTGAACACTGAAGCTTTCTTT. This gives the protein CASSWTGLNTEAFF.